In its sample, the clone carrying this TCR beta chain was seen a few times. These data are taken from a study of blood T cell repertoires in COVID-19. About the research overall: T cells, B-cell-depleted T cells, or PBMCs provided the cDNA or gDNA that served as material.

Method: immunoSEQ multiplex PCR; TCRdb's copy keeps in-frame clones and lacks some. The table shows about 230,000 clones, with about four fifths occurring only once. Material for sequencing was peripheral blood. This sequence was found in a woman of 80 years or more with COVID-19, enrolled during active disease.

The CDR3 here is CASRPGRRNQPQHF. The CDR3 nucleotides are TGTGCCAGCAGACCCGGGAGACGCAATCAGCCCCAGCATTTT. This rearrangement joins TRBV6-6 to TRBJ1-5, with D uncertain. Per the germline V gene, CDR1 is MNHNY and CDR2 is SVGAGI (reference sequence). The CDR3 consists of 14 residues. Trimming removed 6 bases from V and 2 bases from J, with 11 bases in between.